A single sample gave rise to the 18 T cell receptor beta chains below, sequenced in a study of T cells in tumors after PD-1 blockade. TCRdb keeps only in-frame clones here, not all; method: immunoSEQ multiplex PCR. The table has some 590 clones, roughly 75% seen once; the top ten hold about 25%. Sample: tumor tissue, taken after anti-PD-1 treatment. Receptors were obtained from a human donor with basal cell carcinoma.

This clone was observed a single time. CDR3: CASSGTGIYEKLFF. CDR3 sequence (DNA): TGCGCCAGCAGCGGGACAGGGATTTATGAAAAACTGTTTTTT. J is TRBJ1-4 and V is TRBV5-1; 9 nucleotides agree with TRBD1. The junction had 4 bases not matched to a gene; V was cut back by 4 bases and J by 6 bases. Germline loops: CDR1 SGHRS, CDR2 YFSETQ. The CDR3 loop spans 14 amino acids.

The chain has TRBV28 and TRBJ1-1, with D uncertain. Per the germline V gene, CDR1 is MDHEN and CDR2 is SYDVKM. CDR3 size: 15 residues. V lost 3 bases and J 0 bases, leaving 11 bases between the germline ends. CDR3 sequence reads: CASSFTLLMNTEAFF. For the CDR3, the DNA is TGTGCCAGCAGTTTCACTTTATTAATGAACACTGAAGCTTTCTTT.

This clone came up a few times. This chain uses TRBV11-3 with TRBJ2-1, with unresolved D. The V and J ends lost 1 base and 9 bases respectively, with 7 bases between them. CDR1 and CDR2 from the germline V gene are SGHNT and YENEEA. CDR3 length: 12 amino acids. CDR3 residues: CASSLVTIEQFF. The CDR3 bases are TGTGCCAGCAGCTTAGTGACAATTGAGCAGTTCTTC.

CDR3 DNA: TGTGCCAGCAGTTACGGTCTAGCGGGGGTTCAAGAGACCCAGTACTTC. It is translated as CASSYGLAGVQETQYF. The chain employs TRBV6-6 and TRBJ2-5, with TRBD2 identical over 10 bases. Trimming took 2 bases from V and 2 from J; bases not matched to a gene: 5. In germline, CDR1 is MNHNY, CDR2 SVGAGI (reference sequence). There are 16 residues in the CDR3.

This chain connects TRBV6-5 to TRBJ1-5; no reliable D call. The CDR3 is 12 residues long. V was pared by 6 bases and J by 6 bases, with 9 bases between. From germline, CDR1 is MNHEY and CDR2 SVGAGI. CDR3 DNA: TGTGCCAGCAGCTCCATGGGTCAGCCCCAGCATTTT. Translating gives CASSSMGQPQHF.

The V and J genes are TRBV3-1 (or the pseudogene TRBV3-2) and TRBJ2-7; D gene unclear. Germline loops: CDR1 LGHDT, CDR2 YNNKEL (reference sequence). The CDR3 spans 14 residues. Trimming took 0 bases from V and 1 from J, leaving 7 bases between them. Written as DNA, the CDR3 is TGTGCCAGCAGCCAAGAATACGGATCCTACGAGCAGTACTTC. Its translation is CASSQEYGSYEQYF.

The CDR3 loop is CASRGGGSGTGVGGANVLTF. For the CDR3, the DNA is TGTGCCAGCAGGGGGGGTGGAAGCGGGACTGGGGTAGGAGGGGCCAACGTCCTGACTTTC. The V gene is TRBV27, the J gene TRBJ2-6; 7 nucleotides match TRBD2. Germline V gives CDR1 MNHEY, CDR2 SMNVEV (reference sequence). J was trimmed by 4 bases and V by 6 bases; bases with no gene match: 21. The CDR3 loop spans 20 amino acids.

This chain connects TRBV10-3 to TRBJ1-3; no clear D. Germline V gives CDR1 ENHRY, CDR2 SYGVKD. V shed 6 bases and J shed 0 bases, with 6 bases lying between them. This CDR3 contains 13 residues. CDR3 protein: CAIRGSSGNTIYF. CDR3 sequence (DNA): TGTGCCATCAGGGGAAGCTCTGGAAACACCATATATTTT.

The rearrangement joins TRBV30 to TRBJ2-1, with 9 bases aligning to TRBD1. The germline V gene has CDR1 GTSNPN and CDR2 SVGIG (reference sequence). V was clipped by 5 bases and J by 9 bases; unmatched bases: 11. CDR3 size: 14 residues. The CDR3 reads CAWAPHRGLGEQFF. The CDR3 DNA is TGTGCCTGGGCGCCGCACAGGGGGCTTGGTGAGCAGTTCTTC.

This chain uses TRBV5-1 with TRBJ2-2, with no clear D. Between the trimmed V and J ends, which lost 2 bases and 1 base, there was a span of 6 bases. The CDR3 length is 14 residues. The germline V gene has CDR1 SGHRS and CDR2 YFSETQ. The CDR3 here is CASSLVGNTGELFF. The CDR3 DNA reads TGCGCCAGCAGCTTAGTAGGGAACACCGGGGAGCTGTTTTTT.

The chain uses TRBV15 and TRBJ1-2, with D unresolved. CDR1 and CDR2 from the germline V gene are LNHNV and YYDKDF (reference sequence). This CDR3 has 15 amino acids. The V end lost 0 bases, the J end lost 7 bases, and 15 bases lay between the germline ends. In DNA, the CDR3 is TGTGCCACCAGCAGAGATAACACAGAGATCCTTGGCTACACCTTC. It is translated as CATSRDNTEILGYTF.

The gene calls are TRBV4-2 and TRBJ2-1, with 8 bases identical to TRBD2. V was clipped by 1 base and J by 10 bases; unmatched bases: 9. Germline lookup yields CDR1 LGHNA and CDR2 YNFKEQ. CDR3 length equals 15 residues. CDR3 in amino acids: CASSQAPGGRYEQFF. In DNA, the CDR3 is TGTGCCAGCAGCCAAGCCCCGGGGGGGCGATACGAGCAGTTCTTC.

This clone showed up just a few times. Other DNA sequences in this specimen translate into the identical CDR3. V and J are TRBV2 and TRBJ2-3; 8 positions agree with TRBD1. CDR3 size: 15 residues. V lost 10 bases and J lost 2; bases outside the gene matches: 11. Germline V lookup: CDR1 SNHLY, CDR2 FYNNEI. The CDR3 here is CATRQGSTYTDTQYF. Here the CDR3 DNA reads TGTGCCACCCGACAGGGGTCTACATACACAGATACGCAGTATTTT.

This sequence joins TRBV29-1 and TRBJ2-3; 7 nucleotides line up with TRBD1. CDR1 SQVTM and CDR2 ANQGSEA come from the germline V gene. CDR3 length: 15 residues. Trimming cost V 4 bases and J 4 bases; bases outside gene matches: 11. CDR3 in DNA: TGCAGCGTTGCGACAGGGCCGGGGACGGCAGATACGCAGTATTTT. This codes for CSVATGPGTADTQYF.

This clone was found once. The rearrangement joins TRBV19 to TRBJ2-5; no firm D call. Germline V gives CDR1 LNHDA, CDR2 SQIVND (reference sequence). V dropped 6 bases and J dropped 1 base, with 12 bases sitting between them. This CDR3 contains 14 residues. CDR3: CASRKTAVQETQYF. Here the CDR3 DNA reads TGTGCCAGTAGGAAGACGGCCGTCCAAGAGACCCAGTACTTC. Supplemented by reference TRBV19 and TRBJ2-5, the full variable domain reads DGGITQSPKYLFRKEGQNVTLSCEQNLNHDAMYWYRQDPGQGLRLIYYSQIVNDFQKGDIAEGYSVSREKKESFPLTVTSAQKNPTAFYLCASRKTAVQETQYFGPGTRLLVL.

The chain employs TRBV9 and TRBJ1-1; unclear D gene. This CDR3 comprises 13 residues. Per the germline V gene, CDR1 is SGDLS and CDR2 is YYNGEE. Trimming removed 1 base at V and 4 bases at J, with 8 bases between. The CDR3 protein is CASSVKGGTEAFF. In DNA form, the CDR3 reads TGTGCCAGCAGCGTAAAAGGCGGCACTGAAGCTTTCTTT.

The chain couples TRBV21-1 to TRBJ2-7. TRBV21-1 is a listed pseudogene. The CDR3 consists of 14 residues. CDR3: CASSKAVRYYEQYF. The DNA of the CDR3 is TGTGCCAGCAGCAAAGCGGTAAGGTACTACGAGCAGTACTTC.

By sample fraction, this clone is hyperexpanded. The V gene is TRBV3-1 (or the pseudogene TRBV3-2), the J gene TRBJ1-6; perhaps TRBD1 as D (6 bases). CDR1 is LGHDT and CDR2 is YNNKEL in the germline V gene (reference sequence). Trimming took off 6 bases at V and 8 bases at J, with 20 bases between the two ends. The CDR3 sequence is 16 residues long. In DNA, the CDR3 is TGTGCCAGCAGTGAAAAGGGGGTCAATGGGGATTCACCCCTCCACTTT. Translated: CASSEKGVNGDSPLHF.